Presented here are 28 T cell receptor beta chains from one specimen sequenced in a study of blood T cell repertoires in COVID-19. Sequenced by immunoSEQ multiplex PCR; TCRdb stores in-frame clones only, minus some. The sample lists approximately 290,000 clones; around 89% were seen once. Sequencing was carried out using peripheral blood. The receptors here all came from a man aged 25-45 years with acute or convalescent COVID-19.

The chain joins TRBV10-2 to TRBJ2-3; no definite D call. Trimming removed 4 bases from V and 2 bases from J, with 22 bases in between. Germline assignment: CDR1 WSHSY and CDR2 SAAADI. The CDR3 consists of 18 residues. CDR3 nucleotides: TGCGCCAGCAGTGGGCAATTCCGTCTTGCGGTCCCCACAGATACGCAGTATTTT. This sequence encodes CASSGQFRLAVPTDTQYF.

A few counts support this clone. The chain couples TRBV18 to TRBJ1-2; D gene ambiguous. Germline loops: CDR1 KGHSH, CDR2 LQKENI. Trimming shortened V by 3 bases and J by 8 bases, and 22 bases separated the two germline ends. The CDR3 runs 16 residues. CDR3 bases: TGTGCCAGCTCACCGAATGCGAACCGGGGAGTAAGGGGCTACACCTTC. Encoded protein: CASSPNANRGVRGYTF.

V usage is TRBV28 and J usage is TRBJ1-1, with a tentative D call TRBD1 (6 bases). There are 14 residues in the CDR3. V was pared by 6 bases and J by 11 bases, with 22 bases between. CDR1 and CDR2 (germline): MDHEN, SYDVKM. CDR3 nucleotide sequence: TGTGCCAGCAGCCTTGTTGGGACACCCTGGGTGGCTTTCTTT. Amino acids: CASSLVGTPWVAFF.

The chain uses TRBV7-8 and TRBJ1-6, with a tentative D call TRBD1 (5 bases). This CDR3 is 16 amino acids long. The germline gives CDR1 SGHVS, CDR2 FQNEAQ. Trimming pared 5 bases from V and 6 bases from J, leaving 17 bases between. CDR3 protein: CASSPIFQGGNSPLHF. DNA for the CDR3: TGTGCCAGCAGCCCGATTTTCCAGGGCGGTAATTCACCCCTCCACTTT.

This clone was observed a handful of times. V and J are TRBV11-1 and TRBJ1-1; TRBD1 agrees at 9 bases. V lost 5 bases to trimming and J lost 1 base; unmatched junction nucleotides: 8. Germline V gene data show CDR1 as SGHAT and CDR2 as FQDESV (reference sequence). CDR3 length equals 16 residues. The chain's CDR3 is CASSLRQGVRNTEAFF. The CDR3 bases are TGTGCCAGCAGCCTGAGACAGGGGGTAAGGAACACTGAAGCTTTCTTT.

The J gene is TRBJ2-1, the V gene TRBV7-3; 11 nucleotides line up with TRBD1. The V and J ends lost 5 bases and 7 bases, in that order; junction bases with no gene match: 1. The germline gives CDR1 SGHTA, CDR2 FQGTGA. The CDR3 has 13 residues. Written as DNA, the CDR3 is TGTGCCAGCAGCCGGGACAGGGGGAATGAGCAGTTCTTC. Encoded protein: CASSRDRGNEQFF.

V is TRBV5-1 and J is TRBJ1-1; D perhaps matches TRBD1 (5 bases). The V end was cut by 4 bases, the J end by 0 bases, with 22 bases between. The CDR3 consists of 18 residues. The V gene's germline CDR1 is SGHRS and CDR2 YFSETQ. The CDR3 loop is CASSRPFRDGLLNTEAFF. The CDR3 coding sequence is TGCGCCAGCAGCCGACCCTTCCGGGACGGACTATTGAACACTGAAGCTTTCTTT.

This rearrangement joins TRBV7-9 to TRBJ2-7; the D gene is possibly TRBD2 (5 bases). The CDR3 has 18 residues. The V gene lost 2 bases and the J gene lost 2 bases, with 22 bases spanning the gap. In germline, CDR1 is SEHNR, CDR2 FQNEAQ (reference sequence). Written as DNA, the CDR3 is TGTGCCAGCAGCTTACCTCCCGTGGGGTGGGAGTTGACCTACGAGCAGTACTTC. Its protein product is CASSLPPVGWELTYEQYF.

The chain carries TRBV6-5 and TRBJ1-5, with D maybe TRBD1 (5 bases). CDR3 length: 13 amino acids. From germline, CDR1 is MNHEY and CDR2 SVGAGI. Trimming stripped 11 bases from V and 9 bases from J, with 20 bases between. The DNA for the CDR3 is TGTGCCGCCATGACAGTACCCTGGGGGCCCCAGCATTTT. It codes for CAAMTVPWGPQHF.

The V call is TRBV6-1, the J call TRBJ1-2, with no clear D. Germline CDR1 reads MNHNS; CDR2 reads SASEGT. The CDR3 contains 14 residues. V was shortened by 0 bases and J by 2 bases, with 7 bases between the two germline ends. CDR3 DNA: TGTGCCAGCAGTGAAGCAGTTAGAAACTATGGCTACACCTTC. This sequence encodes CASSEAVRNYGYTF.

The chain links TRBV28 to TRBJ1-1; D is unresolved. The germline CDR1 and CDR2 sequences are MDHEN and SYDVKM. CDR3 size: 11 residues. V lost 2 bases and J lost 6, with 4 bases in between. CDR3 sequence: CASSLRAEAFF. In DNA form, the CDR3 reads TGTGCCAGCAGTTTAAGAGCTGAAGCTTTCTTT.

This sequence joins TRBV9 and TRBJ2-3, with 9 bases that match TRBD2. This CDR3 contains 15 residues. V was pared by 1 base and J by 2 bases, with 2 bases of the junction left unmatched. CDR1 SGDLS and CDR2 YYNGEE come from the germline V gene. The CDR3 DNA follows: TGTGCCAGCAGCGTAACTAGCGGGCCCACAGATACGCAGTATTTT. Amino acid sequence: CASSVTSGPTDTQYF.

The chain employs TRBV5-4 and TRBJ1-1; tentatively, D is TRBD1 (5 bases). V lost 0 bases and J 7 bases, leaving 13 bases between the germline ends. The CDR3 is 14 amino acids. Germline lookup yields CDR1 SGHNT and CDR2 YYREEE (reference sequence). The CDR3 is CASSLAGTNGEAFF. CDR3 coding DNA: TGTGCCAGCAGCTTGGCGGGGACTAACGGTGAAGCTTTCTTT.

The sample holds a few counts of this clone. V usage is TRBV19 and J usage is TRBJ1-4; D unclear. This CDR3 contains 16 residues. The V gene's germline CDR1 is LNHDA and CDR2 SQIVND (reference sequence). The V gene lost 3 bases and the J gene lost 0 bases, with 11 bases spanning the gap. In DNA form, the CDR3 reads TGTGCCAGTAGTATCGGTCGATACGCAACTAATGAAAAACTGTTTTTT. Amino acid sequence: CASSIGRYATNEKLFF.

The V call is TRBV27, the J call TRBJ1-5; 7 bases agree with TRBD1. This CDR3 is built from 14 residues. The trim removed 3 bases at V and 2 bases at J, leaving 1 base unmatched. Germline assignment: CDR1 MNHEY and CDR2 SMNVEV (reference sequence). The CDR3 loop reads CASSFGQGNQPQHF. The CDR3 nucleotides are TGTGCCAGCAGTTTCGGACAGGGCAATCAGCCCCAGCATTTT.

This chain uses TRBV30 with TRBJ1-3; the match to TRBD1 covers 9 bases. V shed 4 bases and J 4 bases; nucleotides not matched to a gene: 5. Germline CDR1 is GTSNPN and CDR2 is SVGIG (reference sequence). CDR3 length: 14 amino acids. The CDR3 nucleotides read TGTGCCTGGAAAACAGGGGGCCAAGGAAACACCATATATTTT. Its translation is CAWKTGGQGNTIYF.

J is TRBJ2-1 and V is TRBV5-4; the match to TRBD2 covers 12 bases. V gave up 5 bases and J gave up 6 bases; unmatched junction bases: 9. Germline V lookup: CDR1 SGHNT, CDR2 YYREEE (reference sequence). CDR3 length equals 16 residues. The CDR3 DNA reads as TGTGCCAGCAGGTTCCTAGCGGGAGGGGGGGCCAATGAGCAGTTCTTC. Translating it yields CASRFLAGGGANEQFF.

The rearrangement uses TRBV6-6 and TRBJ2-7; unclear D gene. Trimming took off 6 bases at V and 2 bases at J, with 5 bases between the two ends. Looked up from germline, CDR1 is MNHNY and CDR2 is SVGAGI (reference sequence). The CDR3 runs 11 residues. CDR3 coding DNA: TGTGCCAGCAGGATAGCCTACGAGCAGTACTTC. Translated: CASRIAYEQYF.

The V gene is TRBV28, the J gene TRBJ1-5; D perhaps matches TRBD1 (6 bases). The CDR3 length is 15 residues. The germline V and J ends were trimmed by 7 bases and 6 bases, with 19 bases remaining between them. Germline loops: CDR1 MDHEN, CDR2 SYDVKM. CDR3 sequence reads: CASIISRGGGQPQHF. CDR3 sequence (DNA): TGTGCCAGCATTATCTCCAGGGGCGGGGGTCAGCCCCAGCATTTT.

This chain uses TRBV6-1 with TRBJ1-1, with a weak D call TRBD1 (5 bases). V lost 2 bases to trimming and J lost 5 bases, with 12 bases between them. Germline CDR1 reads MNHNS; CDR2 reads SASEGT. The CDR3 contains 14 residues. The CDR3 DNA is TGTGCCAGCAGTGAATCGGGGGGGGTGACTGAAGCTTTCTTT. Amino acids: CASSESGGVTEAFF.

This clone was found once. The rearrangement uses TRBV19 and TRBJ2-1; D ambiguous. Germline lookup yields CDR1 LNHDA and CDR2 SQIVND (reference sequence). The CDR3 runs 13 residues. V was pared by 4 bases and J by 0 bases, with 4 bases between. The CDR3 here is CASSTGSYNEQFF. For the CDR3, the DNA is TGTGCCAGTAGTACAGGCTCCTACAATGAGCAGTTCTTC.

The chain employs TRBV6-5 and TRBJ2-7, with 8 positions matching TRBD1. V shed 6 bases, J shed 2 bases, and the junction held 3 bases outside the gene matches. This CDR3 comprises 13 residues. Per germline, CDR1 MNHEY and CDR2 SVGAGI. In DNA form, the CDR3 reads TGTGCCAGCAGCCGGACAGGGCCCTACGAGCAGTACTTC. This translates into CASSRTGPYEQYF.

The V and J genes are TRBV29-1 and TRBJ1-2; weak D call: TRBD1 (6 bases). CDR3 length: 13 amino acids. Per the germline V gene, CDR1 is SQVTM and CDR2 is ANQGSEA. V lost 6 bases, J lost 2 bases, and 13 bases lay in between. The CDR3 nucleotides are TGCAGCGTCGCAAAAGACAGGAACTATGGCTACACCTTC. Its translation: CSVAKDRNYGYTF. The complete variable domain, with remaining parts taken from reference TRBV29-1 and TRBJ1-2, reads SAVISQKPSRDICQRGTSLTIQCQVDSQVTMMFWYRQQPGQSLTLIATANQGSEATYESGFVIDKFPISRPNLTFSTLTVSNMSPEDSSIYLCSVAKDRNYGYTFGSGTRLTVV.

This clone was observed a few times. The V and J genes are TRBV27 and TRBJ2-5; D ambiguous. Germline loops: CDR1 MNHEY, CDR2 SMNVEV (reference sequence). This CDR3 comprises 13 residues. V was trimmed by 7 bases and J by 5 bases, leaving 14 bases between them. CDR3 in amino acids: CASTTPGGETQYF. CDR3 bases: TGTGCCAGCACTACCCCGGGTGGGGAGACCCAGTACTTC.

This clone was seen once. CDR3 sequence (DNA): TGCGCCAGCAGCTTCACAGGCCATAGCTCTGGAAACACCATATATTTT. Residues: CASSFTGHSSGNTIYF. The chain is built from TRBV5-1 and TRBJ1-3; D is perhaps TRBD1 (5 bases). Germline-derived CDR1 and CDR2 are SGHRS and YFSETQ. The CDR3 is 16 residues long. Trimming took 2 bases from V and 0 from J, leaving 12 bases between them.

This sequence joins TRBV28 and TRBJ2-2, with D maybe TRBD1 (6 bases). The V end was cut by 7 bases, the J end by 5 bases, with 8 bases between. Germline-derived CDR1 and CDR2 are MDHEN and SYDVKM. The CDR3 runs 12 residues. Here the CDR3 DNA reads TGTGCCAGCATAAGGGGGACCGGGGAGCTGTTTTTT. Translated, it gives CASIRGTGELFF.

In its sample, this clone was seen once. This rearrangement joins TRBV6-5 to TRBJ2-1; the match to TRBD2 covers 7 bases. With V trimmed by 6 bases and J by 3 bases, 8 bases remained unmatched. Germline values: CDR1 MNHEY, CDR2 SVGAGI. This CDR3 has 15 amino acids. The chain's CDR3 is CASRKSGTIYNEQFF. The CDR3, as DNA: TGTGCCAGCAGGAAAAGCGGGACGATCTACAATGAGCAGTTCTTC.

The rearrangement uses TRBV28 and TRBJ1-1; tentatively, D is TRBD1 (5 bases). The CDR3 extends over 13 amino acids. The germline V gene has CDR1 MDHEN and CDR2 SYDVKM. The V gene lost 2 bases and the J gene lost 4 bases, with 8 bases spanning the gap. This CDR3 is CASSLRQLTEAFF. In DNA form, the CDR3 reads TGTGCCAGCAGTTTAAGACAGCTCACTGAAGCTTTCTTT.